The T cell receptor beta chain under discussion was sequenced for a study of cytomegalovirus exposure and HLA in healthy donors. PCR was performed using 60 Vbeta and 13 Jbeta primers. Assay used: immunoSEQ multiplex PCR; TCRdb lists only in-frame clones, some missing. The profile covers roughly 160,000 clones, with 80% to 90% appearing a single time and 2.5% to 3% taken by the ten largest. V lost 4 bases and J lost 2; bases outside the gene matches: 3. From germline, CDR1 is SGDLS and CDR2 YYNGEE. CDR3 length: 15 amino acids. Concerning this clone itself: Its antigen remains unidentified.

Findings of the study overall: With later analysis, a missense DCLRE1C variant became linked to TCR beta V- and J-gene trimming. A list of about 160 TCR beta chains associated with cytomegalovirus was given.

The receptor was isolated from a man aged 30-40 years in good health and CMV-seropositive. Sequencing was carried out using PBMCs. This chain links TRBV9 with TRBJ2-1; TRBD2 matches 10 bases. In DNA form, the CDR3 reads TGTGCCAGCAGCACTAGCGGGACCCCCTACAATGAGCAGTTCTTC. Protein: CASSTSGTPYNEQFF. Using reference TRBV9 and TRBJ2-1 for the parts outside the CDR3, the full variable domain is DSGVTQTPKHLITATGQRVTLRCSPRSGDLSVYWYQQSLDQGLQFLIQYYNGEERAKGNILERFSAQQFPDLHSELNLSSLELGDSALYFCASSTSGTPYNEQFFGPGTRLTVL.